This TCR beta chain was recovered during a study of blood T cell repertoires in COVID-19. Study-level information: COVID-19 samples from acute and convalescent phases originated in the United States, Italy and Spain. PBMCs, B-cell-depleted T cells, or T cells provided the cDNA or gDNA that made up the material.

Authors' data handling: Scientists estimated how many nucleated cells there were by amplifying reference gene primers. The data were produced by immunoSEQ multiplex PCR, yet TCRdb's version contains in-frame clones alone and is incomplete. V and J calls and clone size come straight from that table; D and trimming were deduced from the DNA. The sample yields roughly 290,000 clones, around nine tenths seen once. The TCR sequence derives from a woman aged 60-70 years with acute or convalescent COVID-19. The sample comprised peripheral blood.

The CDR3 coding sequence is TGTGCCAGCAGCTTAGCGCCCGGCACTGAAGCTTTCTTT. It is translated as CASSLAPGTEAFF. The chain has TRBV7-6 and TRBJ1-1; D is uncertain. Trimming cost V 0 bases and J 4 bases, with 6 bases left between them. CDR1 is SGHVS and CDR2 is FNYEAQ in the germline V gene. The CDR3 spans 13 residues.